Below, 11 T cell receptor beta chains from the same sample are listed, as sequenced in a study of regulatory T cells in long-lasting Graves disease. Indicated time point: persistent/refractory GD, antithyroid drugs over 5 years with positive TRAb. From PBMCs, RNA was extracted and then used to make the TCR library. Building the TCR beta libraries relied on iRepertoire HTBI primers, and CDR3 regions underwent Arm-PCR. TCRdb used MiXCR to reprocess the multiplex PCR reads, holding one entry per CDR3 protein. This table has a few hundred thousand distinct CDR3 sequences, 20% to 25% appearing once. Sequencing used peripheral blood mononuclear cells (PBMCs), obtained when the disease was refractory, from a patient treated with antithyroid drugs. The origin of the receptors is a female donor with Graves disease.

This clonotype was counted at least ten times. The chain employs TRBV3-1 and TRBJ1-1; D might be TRBD1 (6 bases). This CDR3 has 13 amino acids. Germline CDR1 and CDR2: LGHDT and YNNKEL (reference sequence). Between the trimmed V and J ends, which lost 0 bases and 5 bases, there was a span of 7 bases. Here the CDR3 reads CASSQEGGTEAFF. The CDR3 region has the DNA TGTGCCAGCAGCCAAGAAGGGGGGACTGAAGCTTTCTTT.

This clonotype was detected ten times or more. The chain links TRBV15 to TRBJ2-5; weak D call: TRBD1 (5 bases). The CDR3 is made up of 13 amino acids. The germline V gene encodes CDR1 LNHNV and CDR2 YYDKDF (reference sequence). Trimming cost V 1 base and J 5 bases, with 8 bases left between them. The CDR3 reads CATSRGGAETQYF. Written as DNA, the CDR3 is TGTGCCACCAGCAGAGGGGGCGCCGAGACCCAGTACTTC.

This clonotype was observed many times. The chain couples TRBV28 to TRBJ2-7; D gene uncertain. Germline CDR1 and CDR2: MDHEN and SYDVKM. The V and J ends lost 6 bases and 0 bases respectively, with 12 bases between them. This CDR3 region has 14 residues. The CDR3 DNA reads as TGTGCCAGCAGACCCAAACTAAGCTCCTACGAGCAGTACTTC. Residues: CASRPKLSSYEQYF. The variable domain in full, with the rest retrieved from reference TRBV28 and TRBJ2-7, is DVKVTQSSRYLVKRTGEKVFLECVQDMDHENMFWYRQDPGLGLRLIYFSYDVKMKEKGDIPEGYSVSREKKERFSLILESASTNQTSMYLCASRPKLSSYEQYFGPGTRLTVT.

This clonotype was counted only a few times. A junction boundary mismatches the germline segment, possibly from a read error. The V and J genes are TRBV7-6 and TRBJ2-1, with D perhaps given as TRBD1 or TRBD2 (5 bases each). CDR1 is SGHVS, CDR2 FNYEAQ, per germline. The CDR3 has 14 residues. Here the CDR3 DNA reads TGTGCCAGCAGCGGACGGGACGCCCGGACTGAGCAGTCCTTC. This codes for CASSGRDARTEQSF.

This clonotype was counted between two and nine times. The chain carries TRBV20-1 and TRBJ2-7; the match to TRBD1 covers 12 bases. V dropped 6 bases and J dropped 6; count of bases not matched to a gene: 12. Germline V gene lookup returns CDR1 DFQATT and CDR2 SNEGSKA (reference sequence). This CDR3 comprises 15 residues. The CDR3 protein is CSAPSRDRGPGEQYF. In nucleotides, the CDR3 is TGCAGTGCCCCCAGCCGGGACAGGGGGCCGGGCGAGCAGTACTTC.

This clonotype was detected only a few times. This chain connects TRBV7-3 to TRBJ2-2; perhaps TRBD2 as D (6 bases). This CDR3 contains 16 residues. Trimming cost V 5 bases and J 0 bases, with 13 bases left between them. The germline V gene has CDR1 SGHTA and CDR2 FQGTGA. The CDR3 DNA reads as TGTGCCAGCAGCGGGCGGGGAGGTTCGAACACCGGGGAGCTGTTTTTT. Its protein is CASSGRGGSNTGELFF.

This clonotype was picked up many times. This rearrangement joins TRBV20-1 to TRBJ2-2; D is uncertain. The CDR3 spans 12 residues. Trimming stripped 4 bases from V and 2 bases from J, with 5 bases between. The germline V gene has CDR1 DFQATT and CDR2 SNEGSKA (reference sequence). The CDR3 DNA reads TGCAGTGCTAACTCTAACACCGGGGAGCTGTTTTTT. Translated: CSANSNTGELFF.

This clonotype was seen ten or more times. The chain joins TRBV28 to TRBJ1-5; D uncertain. V lost 6 bases and J lost 0, with 15 bases in between. The CDR3 is 16 residues long. Per the germline V gene, CDR1 is MDHEN and CDR2 is SYDVKM. Here the CDR3 DNA reads TGTGCCAGCAGACGGACGGAGACTTATAGCAATCAGCCCCAGCATTTT. It translates to CASRRTETYSNQPQHF.

The chain employs TRBV28 and TRBJ1-6, with 7 positions matching TRBD1. The CDR3 totals 14 residues. V shed 7 bases, J shed 5 bases, and the junction held 5 bases outside the gene matches. CDR1 is MDHEN, CDR2 SYDVKM, per germline. CDR3 region: CASTLGQNNSPLHF. The DNA of the CDR3 is TGTGCCAGCACCCTGGGACAGAATAATTCACCCCTCCACTTT.

The table lists this clonotype with many counts. The V call is TRBV6-1, the J call TRBJ2-5; D call uncertain. Trimming removed 6 bases at V and 4 bases at J, with 12 bases between. Germline V gene lookup returns CDR1 MNHNS and CDR2 SASEGT. The CDR3 spans 13 residues. CDR3 in amino acids: CASSGTETETQYF. CDR3 sequence (DNA): TGTGCCAGCAGCGGAACGGAAACAGAGACCCAGTACTTC.

V is TRBV5-1 and J is TRBJ1-1; D perhaps matches TRBD1 (5 bases). The germline CDR1 and CDR2 sequences are SGHRS and YFSETQ. The CDR3 is 14 residues long. Trimming cost V 0 bases and J 1 base, with 7 bases left between them. The CDR3 nucleotides are TGCGCCAGCAGCTTGGCAGGGACGAACACTGAAGCTTTCTTT. It specifies CASSLAGTNTEAFF.